Listed below are T cell receptor beta chains from one sample, sequenced in a study of blood T cell repertoires in COVID-19. The protocol was immunoSEQ multiplex PCR, while the TCRdb copy is restricted to in-frame clones and leaves out a portion. The table shows roughly 150,000 clones, with roughly 84% occurring only once. Sequenced: PBMCs or T cells enriched from blood (not recorded which). The receptors come from a man between 65 and 79 years old who had been exposed to COVID-19. Each CDR3 is given with its conserved first and last residue. Each record gives: J gene, V gene, CDR3 protein.

TRBJ2-7 TRBV18 CASSSVGASGVQSSYEQYF
TRBJ2-1 TRBV28 CASRYRTSGGQDEQFF
TRBJ2-2 TRBV19 CASSVDRVAGELFF
TRBJ2-1 TRBV24-1 CATSDLRTSGSTYNEQFF
TRBJ2-7 TRBV29-1 CSVEEAGYEQYF
TRBJ1-5 TRBV11-2 CASSLGPHQPQHF
TRBJ1-1 TRBV6-6 CASSDGELNTEAFF
TRBJ1-1 TRBV6-1 CASSEAVGGAEAFF
TRBJ1-2 TRBV29-1 CSVDRTGPNYGYTF
TRBJ2-7 TRBV2 CASGGEAGGHEQYF
TRBJ2-2 TRBV11-2 CASSSYSGSYTGELFF
TRBJ1-1 TRBV5-4 CASTPGGARRNTEAFF
TRBJ2-4 TRBV5-5 CASSLQLNIQYF
TRBJ1-1 TRBV12-3/TRBV12-4 CASSFRNTEAFF
TRBJ2-2 TRBV7-9 CASSLSVATKAGELFF
TRBJ1-2 TRBV19 CASSAGTEVYGYTF